Reported below is one TCR beta chain. There is no known antigen for this receptor. No base-level quality is on record; no much larger clone is a single base apart. Library preparation used the immunoSEQ multiplex PCR assay. The multiplex PCR relied on a mix of 60 forward primers for TCR Vbeta segments and 13 reverse primers for TCR Jbeta segments. A multiplex PCR assay on genomic DNA amplified the CDR3 region of rearranged TCR beta genes. On the Illumina HiSeq System, the amplified TCR beta libraries were sequenced as 87-base-pair reads. In the authors' own workflow: In a later analysis, some 80 million unique TCR beta chains were counted across the roughly 670 repertoires, and roughly 11 million of these chains were shared by at least two donors. A nearest-neighbor algorithm error-corrected the raw reads and collapsed the reads into unique sequences, merging closely related sequences to remove PCR and sequencing errors. CDR3 sequences were aligned to IMGT reference sequences to assign V, D and J gene segments. For a sequence to be retained, a match of at least six nucleotides was required to both a V gene segment and a J gene segment. Rearrangements were classified as productive when the CDR3 lacked stop codons and remained in frame with V and J, and all other rearrangements were classified as non-productive. CDR3 was defined by IMGT convention, running from the second conserved V-encoded cysteine to the conserved J-encoded phenylalanine. Sequences without an unambiguous match to a single V gene segment were excluded from the earlier analysis of almost 600 of the donors. In an earlier analysis of 500 to 750 of the donors, V segments were called functional above 56.7% productive rearrangements and were called segregating when the between-donor standard deviation exceeded 5%. A statistical classification framework was developed to diagnose cytomegalovirus status using the catalog of TCR beta chain sequences. In a later analysis, V and J genes were assigned by comparing TCR nucleotide sequences against IMGT/GENE-DB human TR gene sequences. In a later analysis, CDR3 sequences and most-parsimonious VDJ recombination scenarios were assigned using the TCRdist pipeline. In a later analysis, each TCR beta chain was defined by its CDR3 amino acid sequence together with its V-gene family, and reads without a unique V-gene family were excluded. As a way to deal with suspected cross-contamination and a sequencing artifact, a later analysis dropped nearly 600 nucleotide sequences that were highly shared and had low generation probability. In a later analysis, a clonal expansion index for each public chain was calculated from normalized within-repertoire ranks of inferred template counts. Generation probabilities in a later analysis came from a VDJ recombination model fitted to out-of-frame rearrangements, and those results were checked against IGoR. In a later analysis, TCR-TCR, TCR-HLA and TCR-CMV co-occurrence was scored with hypergeometric tests, and a repertoire-size bias correction was applied to TCR pairs. In a later analysis, false discovery rates were estimated by permuting HLA or CMV assignments 20 times. In a later analysis, co-occurring TCRs were grouped using DBSCAN, with TCRdist sequence similarity added in when clustering inside HLA-allele-positive subsets. Repertoires with fewer than 30,000 or more than 120,000 public chains, plus five repertoires with anomalous nucleotide sharing, were excluded from co-occurrence clustering. TCRdb re-hosts the immuneACCESS table, in-frame sequences only. Its copies lack some clones; in the studies checked, an unresolved V gene accounts for under half of them, and the cause for the rest is not known. The V and J calls and the clone size are those of that table, but D and trimming were determined from the DNA. The sample table lists 150,000 to 200,000 clones, roughly 79% of them with a count of one. The ten largest clones capture approximately 2% of the sample.

The cohort was made up of 500 to 800 healthy bone marrow donors. All cohort members were sampled while nominally healthy, although unrecorded immune exposures were likely present. The donor tested CMV seropositive and was one of the 289 seropositive cohort members. Every donor gave a peripheral blood sample, and the peripheral blood mononuclear cells from that sample were used for TCR beta sequencing. The Qiagen DNeasy Blood Extraction Kit was used to extract genomic DNA from the blood cell samples. CDR1 and CDR2 (GTSNPN, SVGIG) derive from the germline V gene (reference sequence). V loses 1 base of germline sequence and J loses 9 bases, and the interval between the two ends is 16 bases. From the cysteine through the phenylalanine, the CDR3 covers 13 amino acids. The DNA shown is the 39-base CDR3, in frame from base 1. The data derive from a study of cytomegalovirus exposure and HLA in healthy donors (dated by TCRdb to the late 2010s). Describing the broader study: An earlier analysis of roughly 610 of the donors reported over 250 Gb of sequence data and 100 million to 120 million unique TCR beta sequences obtained from roughly 180 million T cells. An early release covering approximately 600 HLA-typed donors comprised about 300 gigabases of sequencing data and around 80 million unique TCR sequences. Of the 300 to 450 genotyped donors, over 65% fell in the genetic ancestry cluster associated with self-reported Caucasian donors. The aim of the study was to test whether cataloging public T cell receptors could identify signatures of past pathogen exposure. The study used immunosequencing to profile the T cell repertoires of 600 to 850 subjects and linked those repertoires to cytomegalovirus serostatus. In addition to the first cohort of 666 subjects, a separate validation cohort of approximately 130 different subjects was used. The study combined high-throughput TCR immunosequencing, statistical association of individual TCRs with disease status, and machine learning to predict cytomegalovirus infection status. A later analysis re-analyzed previously published TCR beta repertoires from about 600 donors and added high-resolution HLA genotyping to study TCR occurrence patterns. The later analysis used no new phenotypic data to find candidate immune exposures, relying instead on TCR beta sequences and their occurrence across donors. An earlier analysis of several hundred of the donors used high-throughput TCR beta sequencing to judge whether each TCR beta V gene segment behaved as functional or pseudogenic. Alongside the repertoire data, information on donor age, sex, ethnicity and CMV serostatus was compiled. Genome-wide SNP genotypes for about 65% of the roughly 670 donors were used in a later genetic analysis, which treated that subset as a discovery cohort. All discovery cohort repertoires had been generated using a single sequencing platform. HLA typing included class I and class II loci at four-digit resolution. Typing coverage differed by locus: A, B, C, DRB1 and DQB1 were typed in roughly 620-630 donors, DQA1 in about 560, DPA1 in 600 to 610, and DPB1 in just under 480. Because of strong linkage in the cohort, a few DR-DQ haplotypes were treated as single units for association and clustering. Among 300 to 500 genotyped donors of the cohort, an average of approximately 200,000 unique TCR beta nucleotide sequences was sequenced per donor, of which about 19% were non-productive. Overall study outcomes, separate from this receptor: Sequencing depth was assumed to be roughly uniform across donors in the presence/absence analyses, though that assumption may not hold. Because counts were too low, 15 or so rarely observed V segments, including chromosome 9 orphons, were excluded from the earlier analysis of several hundred of the donors. The study listed 150 to 200 TCR beta chains as associated with cytomegalovirus. A later analysis associated about 17,000 TCR beta sequences with specific HLA alleles at a false discovery rate of 0.05. Because the 87-base-pair reads could not distinguish some IMGT-functional V segments, including TRBV6-2 and TRBV6-3, those segments were excluded. In an earlier analysis of approximately 590 of the donors, most TCR beta V segments appeared in productive rearrangements about 87% or about 30% of the time, broadly matching IMGT annotations. Because some donors lacked HLA typing at each locus, the association tests relied only on the typed subset. The classifier was reported to diagnose cytomegalovirus status with high specificity and sensitivity in both the original cohort and the validation cohort. The cohort was sequenced for TCR beta chains only, and without alpha or paired-chain data the features that could be detected were limited. In a later analysis, most CMV-associated TCR beta chains were found to appear HLA-restricted, with HLA associations seemingly driven largely by CMV exposure. Correlated functional status among segregating V segments might be attributable to linkage disequilibrium, but an unknown experimental factor could not be ruled out. Assigning TCR associations to individual alleles was difficult when HLA alleles, especially DR and DQ, strongly co-occurred. A few of the identified cytomegalovirus-associated TCR beta chains were confirmed in vitro to be specific for cytomegalovirus antigens. An association between a missense DCLRE1C variant and V-gene and J-gene trimming of TCR beta chains was found in a later genetic analysis and replicated in an independent cohort. A cluster of highly shared sequence variants was judged likely to represent a technical artifact of the sequencing pipeline. Across donors, most TCR sequences were observed very rarely, whereas some public TCRs were present in many individuals. A later genetic analysis reported fewer N-insertions in productive TCRs among donors in an Asian-associated ancestry cluster than the approximately 700-donor mean. The only immune exposure information available for the cohort was CMV serostatus. Several of the top co-occurrence clusters appeared to be linked to parvovirus B19, influenza, CMV and Epstein-Barr virus, according to a later analysis. In a later analysis, the rate of TCR association differed among HLA loci, with DRB1 alleles having the most associated TCRs and HLA-C alleles having the fewest. According to the authors, the approach could potentially be generalized to other disease states and immunological phenotypes. In a later analysis, HLA-associated TCR beta chains showed more clonal expansion and lower generation probabilities than non-associated chains that were equally common. A further reported finding was that TCR beta sequences accurately predicted the HLA-A and HLA-B alleles for most subjects in the first cohort.

The sequence was obtained from a young woman in good health and CMV-seropositive. The V and J genes are TRBV30 and TRBJ2-7, with TRBD1 as a weak D call on 5 bases. Sequenced input: PBMCs. The CDR3 sequence is CAWSGTPRWVQYF. In nucleotide form, the sequence is TGTGCCTGGAGTGGGACACCGAGATGGGTGCAGTACTTC.